The source of this TCR beta chain is a study of blood T cell repertoires in COVID-19. Overall study: PBMCs, B-cell-depleted T cells, or T cells provided the cDNA or gDNA that made up the material.

Per the authors' pipeline: Cell counts per sample came from amplifying reference gene primers. The method was immunoSEQ multiplex PCR; TCRdb's version includes in-frame clones alone and lacks a portion of them. The V and J calls and clone size come from that table; D and trimming were worked out from the DNA. The sample lists 450,000 or so clones, about 89% occurring once. This CDR3 is built from 18 residues. CDR1 SGDLS and CDR2 YYNGEE come from the germline V gene. V shed 2 bases, J shed 0 bases, and the junction held 8 bases outside the gene matches. Patients at the Seattle site were enrolled during active infection and followed longitudinally.

The receptor comes from a woman between 35 and 50 years old with COVID-19, enrolled during active disease. Sequencing was performed on peripheral blood. The chain links TRBV9 to TRBJ2-7, with 13 bases lining up with TRBD2. Written as DNA, the CDR3 is TGTGCCAGCAGCGTCACCGGGACTAGCGGGGTTAGCTCCTACGAGCAGTACTTC. This encodes CASSVTGTSGVSSYEQYF.